The clone carrying this T cell receptor beta chain has more than one count but fewer than ten. The sample originates from a study of graft-versus-host responses after intestinal transplantation. Study-wide background: Tacrolimus plus steroids were given to all recipients for roughly three years, preceded by anti-thymocyte globulin induction. Study observations and caveats: The marrow of recipients harbored GvH clones, and ileum or blood showed some of them first. The presence of high graft-versus-host to host-versus-graft clonal ratios in allografts characterized patients with graft-donor T cell macrochimerism.

Plated together were around 200,000 CFSE-labeled responder cells and around 200,000 irradiated, violet-dye-labeled stimulator cells. Responder CD3+CD4+ and CD3+CD8+ cells that were proliferating and CFSE-low were sorted after the reaction. TCRdb's table, derived via immunoSEQ multiplex PCR, lists solely in-frame clones and lacks some. The table lists around 21,000 clones, just under 45% of them singletons, with over 1.1% in the top ten. This specimen consisted of alloreactive CD8+ T cells from a mixed lymphocyte reaction culture, obtained before transplantation. Subset here: CFSE-low proliferating T cells sorted from approximately six-day pre-transplant mixed lymphocyte reaction (GvH or HvG direction). This TCR came from a human patient who was an organ donor for intestinal transplantation.

The chain's CDR3 is CASSPNPYEQYF. CDR3 in DNA: TGTGCCAGCAGCCCCAACCCCTACGAGCAGTACTTC. The rearrangement links TRBV7-6 to TRBJ2-7; D uncertain. CDR1 is SGHVS and CDR2 is FNYEAQ in the germline V gene. The germline V and J ends were trimmed by 5 bases and 2 bases, with 7 bases remaining between them. There are 12 residues in the CDR3. The full variable domain, its missing parts supplied by reference TRBV7-6 and TRBJ2-7, is GAGVSQSPRYKVTKRGQDVALRCDPISGHVSLYWYRQALGQGPEFLTYFNYEAQQDKSGLPNDRFSAERPEGSISTLTIQRTEQRDSAMYRCASSPNPYEQYFGPGTRLTVT.